The T cell receptor beta chain described here comes from a study of blood T cell repertoires in COVID-19. Two negative PCRs, clearance, or symptom resolution had been documented for recovered Cohort 3 donors. Assay: immunoSEQ multiplex PCR; the TCRdb copy retains only in-frame clones and omits some. The data hold about 360,000 clones, with over 75% observed a single time. Per germline, CDR1 SGHRS and CDR2 YFSETQ. CDR3 size: 15 residues. V was clipped by 4 bases and J by 3 bases, with 17 bases between them. The rearrangement uses TRBV5-1 and TRBJ2-7; D gene uncertain. The receptor's source is a man aged 25-45 years who had recovered from COVID-19. Sample: PBMCs or T cells enriched from blood (not recorded which). The CDR3 is CASSVGMGSSYEQYF. The CDR3, as DNA: TGCGCCAGCAGCGTTGGTATGGGCTCCAGCTACGAGCAGTACTTC.